The present TCR beta chain was sequenced within a study of T cell responses to AZD1222 COVID-19 vaccine. The study's findings and limits: At baseline, just a handful of AZD1222 recipients tested seropositive. Dominant CD4 TCR responses targeted spike regions 160-218 and 743-854. Most donors were white British, females outnumbered males, and clonal diversity was possibly underestimated.

A note on this clone: Its target is unknown.

Assay used: immunoSEQ multiplex PCR; TCRdb lists only in-frame clones, some missing. The data contain some 150,000 clones, approximately 85% of them seen just once; the ten biggest clones take up 5% to 6.5%. Trimming shortened V by 5 bases and J by 0 bases, and 8 bases separated the two germline ends. The CDR3 has 13 amino acids. The V gene's germline CDR1 is GTSNPN and CDR2 SVGIG (reference sequence). This chain links TRBV30 with TRBJ2-1; D call uncertain. This clonotype was sampled from an adult who received the MenACWY meningococcal vaccine as a control. Sequenced here: peripheral blood, sampled 28 days after the second dose of the MenACWY control vaccine. Written as DNA, the CDR3 is TGTGCCTGGTGTCCGAGCTCCTACAATGAGCAGTTCTTC. This gives the protein CAWCPSSYNEQFF.